Listed here are 30 T cell receptor beta chains from one sample, sequenced in a study of T cell repertoires in cytomegalovirus infection (dated by TCRdb to 2018 to 2020). Sequencing used an Illumina HiSeq 1500. The public reads were quality trimmed at Q25 with fastp and then assembled into clones with MiXCR by TCRdb, keeping productive beta chains. Rows matching on CDR3 protein sequence are summarized as one entry with the most common DNA and genes. The sample records 35,000 to 55,000 distinct CDR3 sequences, roughly a fifth of which are singletons. Of the sample, roughly 50% falls within the top ten clones. These receptors lack a known antigen. According to the study, the label for this sample's treatment or condition signals: in vitro stimulation with specific CMV peptide epitopes to enrich CMV-specific T cells. The sample here was CD8+ T cells from cultured PBMCs, taken from culture after CMV antigen stimulation. These receptors were obtained from a human donor in good health (CMV status not recorded). Some clones in this sample may be carry-over from other donors' samples.

The chain carries TRBV7-4 and TRBJ2-7; D uncertain. Trimming removed 4 bases at V and 0 bases at J, with 10 bases between. This CDR3 has 14 residues. Per the germline V gene, CDR1 is SGHVT and CDR2 is SQSDAQ. The CDR3 here is CASSSPYLSYEQYF. The DNA for the CDR3 is TGTGCCAGCAGCTCACCTTACCTCTCCTACGAGCAGTACTTC.

This chain joins TRBV20-1 and TRBJ2-5; D may be TRBD1 (5 bases). Trimming removed 6 bases from V and 2 bases from J, with 19 bases in between. CDR3 size: 15 residues. Germline-derived CDR1 and CDR2 are DFQATT and SNEGSKA (reference sequence). CDR3 residues: CSAEGAFGKQETQYF. Here the CDR3 DNA reads TGCAGTGCGGAAGGGGCTTTTGGCAAACAAGAGACCCAGTACTTC.

This clonotype was recorded a few times. The V and J genes are TRBV12-3 or TRBV12-4 and TRBJ1-5, with TRBD1 as a possible D gene (6 bases). V lost 6 bases to trimming and J lost 2 bases, with 11 bases between them. The CDR3 runs to 14 residues. The CDR3 is CASRTGWGNQPQHF. The CDR3 DNA is TGTGCCAGCAGGACAGGATGGGGCAATCAGCCCCAGCATTTT.

The chain joins TRBV4-1 to TRBJ2-1; TRBD2 matches at 9 bases. The CDR3 runs to 16 residues. The germline V gene encodes CDR1 MGHRA and CDR2 YSYEKL. V shed 4 bases, J shed 9 bases, and the junction held 13 bases outside the gene matches. Here the CDR3 DNA reads TGCGCCAGCAGCCCCAGTACTAGCGGGTATGAGGCTGAGCAGTTCTTC. It specifies CASSPSTSGYEAEQFF.

J is TRBJ1-2 and V is TRBV7-9, with D tentatively TRBD1 (5 bases). CDR3 length: 13 residues. Germline lookup yields CDR1 SEHNR and CDR2 FQNEAQ (reference sequence). V was trimmed by 1 base and J by 6 bases, leaving 9 bases between them. The CDR3 nucleotides are TGTGCCAGCAGCTTAGTTGCAGGGCATGGCTACACCTTC. Protein sequence: CASSLVAGHGYTF.

This clonotype showed up many times. The chain employs TRBV5-8 and TRBJ2-1; tentative D call: TRBD1 (5 bases). Per germline, CDR1 SGHTS and CDR2 YDEGEE. With 1 base removed from V and 1 base from J, the gap between germline ends came to 18 bases. This CDR3 is 18 amino acids long. The CDR3 region is CASSLMVGQGYSYNEQFF. The CDR3 DNA sequence: TGTGCCAGCAGCTTGATGGTGGGTCAGGGTTATTCCTACAATGAGCAGTTCTTC.

The chain has TRBV28 and TRBJ1-4; D call uncertain. The CDR3 runs 12 residues. Per germline, CDR1 MDHEN and CDR2 SYDVKM. The V end lost 10 bases, the J end lost 5 bases, and 11 bases lay between the germline ends. The DNA of the CDR3 is TGTGCCACGACAATTCCGAATGAAAAACTGTTTTTT. Translation: CATTIPNEKLFF.

Here the CDR3 reads CASFKDEGNTIYF. The CDR3 nucleotides read TGTGCCAGCTTTAAGGACGAGGGAAACACCATATATTTT. The chain combines TRBV11-2 with TRBJ1-3; no clear D. CDR3 length: 13 residues. Germline V gives CDR1 SGHAT, CDR2 FQNNGV. Trimming shortened V by 8 bases and J by 4 bases, and 12 bases separated the two germline ends.

The CDR3 sequence: CASSWSRRDSYNEQFF. CDR3 DNA: TGTGCCAGCAGCTGGTCGCGCCGGGACTCATACAATGAGCAGTTCTTC. The chain recombines TRBV11-2 with TRBJ2-1; the D gene is possibly TRBD2 (6 bases). The CDR3 loop spans 16 amino acids. The ends were cut back, 4 bases at V and 4 bases at J, with 17 bases in the middle. The germline gives CDR1 SGHAT, CDR2 FQNNGV.

This clonotype has only a few counts. The gene calls are TRBV12-3 or TRBV12-4 and TRBJ1-3; D is ambiguous. The CDR3 contains 14 residues. CDR3 DNA: TGTGCTATCCAAAGTTCGGGGATTTTGAACACCATATATTTT. This gives the protein CAIQSSGILNTIYF.

This clonotype was seen a few times. The chain carries TRBV30 and TRBJ2-7; weak D call: TRBD2 (5 bases). V shed 5 bases and J shed 1 base, with 12 bases lying between them. Germline V gene data show CDR1 as GTSNPN and CDR2 as SVGIG (reference sequence). The CDR3 contains 13 residues. CDR3: CAWAAGISYEQYF. In DNA, the CDR3 is TGTGCCTGGGCCGCCGGGATTTCCTACGAGCAGTACTTC.

This clonotype was counted at least ten times. The genes are TRBV20-1 and TRBJ2-7, with 7 bases fitting TRBD2. Germline values: CDR1 DFQATT, CDR2 SNEGSKA (reference sequence). J lost 0 bases, V lost 5 bases, and 1 base had no gene match. This CDR3 comprises 12 residues. The CDR3 region is CSARGSSYEQYF. Written as DNA, the CDR3 is TGCAGTGCTCGCGGGAGCTCCTACGAGCAGTACTTC.

This clonotype was counted ten times or more. The chain couples TRBV28 to TRBJ1-5, with 9 bases aligning to TRBD1. The CDR3 is made up of 15 amino acids. With 7 bases clipped from V and 4 bases from J, the junction kept 8 bases outside the gene matches. The germline V gene has CDR1 MDHEN and CDR2 SYDVKM. CDR3 in amino acids: CASTEDRGGNQPQHF. In nucleotides, the CDR3 is TGTGCCAGCACCGAAGACAGGGGGGGAAATCAGCCCCAGCATTTT.

The V and J genes are TRBV7-2 and TRBJ2-3; D is unclear. V dropped 6 bases and J dropped 4 bases, with 5 bases sitting between them. The CDR3 is made up of 11 amino acids. Germline V lookup: CDR1 SGHTA, CDR2 FQGNSA. DNA for the CDR3: TGTGCCAGCAGTCCCCCAGATACGCAGTATTTT. This translates into CASSPPDTQYF. Together with reference TRBV7-2 and TRBJ2-3, the CDR3 gives the full variable domain: GAGVSQSPSNKVTEKGKDVELRCDPISGHTALYWYRQSLGQGLEFLIYFQGNSAPDKSGLPSDRFSAERTGGSVSTLTIQRTQQEDSAVYLCASSPPDTQYFGPGTRLTVL.

The chain employs TRBV27 and TRBJ2-7; D uncertain. Germline CDR1 MNHEY, CDR2 SMNVEV (reference sequence). CDR3 length: 12 residues. V was clipped by 3 bases and J by 4 bases, with 7 bases between them. The CDR3 protein is CASSFWGYEQYF. CDR3 DNA: TGTGCCAGCAGTTTTTGGGGTTACGAGCAGTACTTC.

The rearrangement links TRBV10-3 to TRBJ2-7, with D possibly being TRBD2 (5 bases). The germline V and J ends were trimmed by 8 bases and 3 bases, with 17 bases remaining between them. Germline V gene data show CDR1 as ENHRY and CDR2 as SYGVKD. The CDR3 extends over 14 amino acids. The CDR3 protein is CAIATRAGGYEQYF. The DNA of the CDR3 is TGTGCCATCGCAACGAGGGCTGGAGGCTACGAGCAGTACTTC.

This clonotype was seen more than once but under ten times. The CDR3 DNA follows: TGTGCCAGCAGTTTGAAGGGTTGGGGCTACGAGCAGTACTTC. This encodes CASSLKGWGYEQYF. This chain links TRBV27 with TRBJ2-7; D uncertain. Trimming shortened V by 3 bases and J by 3 bases, and 12 bases separated the two germline ends. Germline V gene data show CDR1 as MNHEY and CDR2 as SMNVEV (reference sequence). This CDR3 region has 14 residues.

This clonotype occurred many times. The chain has TRBV4-1 and TRBJ2-7; D tentatively fits TRBD1 or TRBD2 (5 bases each). CDR3 length: 16 amino acids. V was cut by 0 bases and J by 4 bases, with 16 bases left in between. CDR1 MGHRA and CDR2 YSYEKL come from the germline V gene. The DNA for the CDR3 is TGCGCCAGCAGCCAAGATCTGACAGCGGACTCTTACGAGCAGTACTTC. Residues: CASSQDLTADSYEQYF.

This clonotype was observed a few times. The chain employs TRBV12-3 or TRBV12-4 and TRBJ1-1, with 7 bases matching TRBD1. J was trimmed by 2 bases and V by 6 bases; bases with no gene match: 6. This CDR3 has 14 amino acids. Written as DNA, the CDR3 is TGTGCCAGCAGCCATGGGACAGCTAACACTGAAGCTTTCTTT. Amino acids: CASSHGTANTEAFF.

In this sample, this clonotype turned up a few times. The chain employs TRBV5-6 and TRBJ2-7, with no clear D. V shed 3 bases and J shed 4 bases, with 17 bases lying between them. Germline values: CDR1 SGHDT, CDR2 YYEEEE. This CDR3 is 15 amino acids long. The CDR3 DNA sequence: TGTGCCAGCAGCTATCTCCCTGGGGTTTCTTACGAGCAGTACTTC. This gives the protein CASSYLPGVSYEQYF.

The CDR3 region has the DNA TGTGCCAGCAGCTTGACCGGGACCTATGGCTACACCTTC. Translation gives CASSLTGTYGYTF. J is TRBJ1-2 and V is TRBV5-6, with a tentative D call TRBD1 (5 bases). V lost 1 base to trimming and J lost 4 bases, with 8 bases between them. This CDR3 contains 13 residues. CDR1 SGHDT and CDR2 YYEEEE come from the germline V gene.

The rearrangement links TRBV10-3 to TRBJ2-2; D perhaps matches TRBD1 (6 bases). Germline V gives CDR1 ENHRY, CDR2 SYGVKD. This CDR3 has 15 amino acids. V lost 4 bases and J 7 bases, leaving 16 bases between the germline ends. The CDR3 is CAISGTTQGVGELFF. The CDR3 nucleotides read TGTGCCATCAGTGGGACCACACAGGGTGTCGGGGAGCTGTTTTTT.

The V call is TRBV19, the J call TRBJ2-3, with 7 nucleotides matching TRBD2. The germline gives CDR1 LNHDA, CDR2 SQIVND (reference sequence). The CDR3 has 13 residues. J lost 5 bases, V lost 5 bases, and 4 bases had no gene match. The CDR3 DNA reads as TGTGCCAGTAGTGTGACTAGCTTAGATACGCAGTATTTT. It encodes CASSVTSLDTQYF.

The chain uses TRBV11-2 and TRBJ1-5, with D possibly TRBD1 on 6 matching bases. The CDR3 spans 13 residues. V was pared by 2 bases and J by 6 bases, with 8 bases between. Germline V gives CDR1 SGHAT, CDR2 FQNNGV. The CDR3 coding sequence is TGTGCCAGCAGCTTAACAGGGAGTCAGCCCCAGCATTTT. Its protein is CASSLTGSQPQHF.

This clonotype was seen more than once but under ten times. This chain's CDR3 is CSARDYIEGAAGELFF. CDR3 nucleotide sequence: TGCAGTGCTAGAGATTATATCGAGGGGGCGGCCGGGGAGCTGTTTTTT. The chain carries TRBV20-1 and TRBJ2-2; TRBD1 matches 7 bases. Germline CDR1 is DFQATT and CDR2 is SNEGSKA (reference sequence). This CDR3 has 16 amino acids. With 0 bases clipped from V and 6 bases from J, the junction kept 10 bases outside the gene matches.

V usage is TRBV9 and J usage is TRBJ1-1, with D unresolved. The length of the CDR3 is 15 residues. Germline V gene sequence: CDR1 SGDLS, CDR2 YYNGEE. Trimming pared 4 bases from V and 2 bases from J, leaving 15 bases between. CDR3 in amino acids: CASSSDPDGNTEAFF. DNA for the CDR3: TGTGCCAGCAGCTCCGACCCGGACGGCAACACTGAAGCTTTCTTT.

The sample holds a few counts of this clonotype. This chain uses TRBV4-3 with TRBJ2-1; D possibly matches TRBD1 or TRBD2 (5 bases each). CDR3 length: 15 amino acids. The V end lost 1 base, the J end lost 6 bases, and 13 bases lay between the germline ends. Per the germline V gene, CDR1 is LGHNA and CDR2 is YSLEER. The CDR3 sequence: CASSQAGTGTNEQFF. Written as DNA, the CDR3 is TGCGCCAGCAGCCAAGCCGGGACGGGGACCAATGAGCAGTTCTTC.

CDR3 in amino acids: CASSIGTREQFF. The CDR3, as DNA: TGTGCCAGTAGTATCGGGACAAGAGAGCAGTTCTTC. The chain employs TRBV19 and TRBJ2-1, with D perhaps matching TRBD1 (6 bases). The CDR3 has 12 residues. CDR1 LNHDA and CDR2 SQIVND come from the germline V gene (reference sequence). Between the trimmed V and J ends, which lost 3 bases and 10 bases, there was a span of 10 bases.

The V gene is TRBV15, the J gene TRBJ1-1; D remains ambiguous. The CDR3 is 15 residues long. V was shortened by 2 bases and J by 0 bases, with 10 bases between the two germline ends. Germline CDR1 LNHNV, CDR2 YYDKDF (reference sequence). CDR3 region: CATSRYDTLNTEAFF. The CDR3 DNA follows: TGTGCCACCAGCAGATATGACACCCTGAACACTGAAGCTTTCTTT.

The chain carries TRBV4-1 and TRBJ2-3; D might be TRBD2 (7 bases). This CDR3 is built from 17 residues. V was clipped by 0 bases and J by 3 bases, with 16 bases between them. Germline V gene data show CDR1 as MGHRA and CDR2 as YSYEKL. The CDR3 spells CASSQEFVGGGTDTQYF. CDR3 in DNA: TGCGCCAGCAGCCAAGAATTTGTAGGGGGGGGGACAGATACGCAGTATTTT.